The source of this T cell receptor beta chain is a study of Ad26.COV2.S vaccination and SARS-CoV-2 variants. Study information: Donor was one of the participants in the Ad26.COV2.S arm of the COV1001 trial.

Germline CDR1 and CDR2: LNHDA and SQIVND (reference sequence). The CDR3 has 14 residues. The junction had 4 bases not matched to a gene; V was cut back by 6 bases and J by 4 bases. Here immunoSEQ multiplex PCR was the method, and the copy in TCRdb shows in-frame clones only, minus some. There are approximately 250,000 clones in the sample; roughly nine tenths occur only once, and just under 3% lies in the top ten. On this clone: This sample also contains other DNA sequences that code for the same CDR3.

Treatment denoted: some 19 received Ad26.COV2.S at low or high dose, single or two shots; several received placebo; per-sample allocation not given. Vaccine and placebo recipients were sampled on day 63 after the first injection. This TCR came from a person aged 18-65 years who received the Ad26.COV2.S COVID-19 vaccine or a placebo. This chain joins TRBV19 and TRBJ2-2; TRBD1 matches at 8 bases. Specimen: peripheral blood, collected in a trial of Ad26.COV2.S vaccine versus placebo. As DNA, the CDR3 is TGTGCCAGTAGCCGTACAGGGGGCACCGGGGAGCTGTTTTTT. Protein product: CASSRTGGTGELFF.